One sample yielded the 28 T cell receptor beta chains listed below, sequenced in a study of T cells after yellow fever vaccination. TCRdb reprocessed the 5' RACE reads via MiXCR and lists one record per CDR3 protein. The sample has fewer than 650,000 distinct CDR3 sequences; 21% are singletons. The material was PBMCs, obtained less than 25 days after the first yellow fever vaccination. These TCRs come from a man aged 18 to 29 who received the YFV17D yellow fever vaccine.

This clonotype has just a few counts. CDR3 sequence: CASSLRGVNSPLHF. The CDR3 coding sequence is TGTGCCAGCAGTTTAAGAGGGGTCAATTCACCCCTCCACTTT. V and J are TRBV27 and TRBJ1-6, with D perhaps TRBD1 (5 bases). Trimming took 2 bases from V and 7 from J, leaving 9 bases between them. Germline CDR1 reads MNHEY; CDR2 reads SMNVEV (reference sequence). This CDR3 spans 14 amino acids.

The CDR3, as DNA: TGTGCCAGCAGCGTAGAAGGCTTCAACACAGATACGCAGTATTTT. Encoded protein: CASSVEGFNTDTQYF. The chain couples TRBV9 to TRBJ2-3; D is uncertain. The CDR3 spans 15 residues. V gave up 0 bases and J gave up 2 bases, with 10 bases separating them. Germline assignment: CDR1 SGDLS and CDR2 YYNGEE.

The J gene is TRBJ2-7, the V gene TRBV7-2; 13 bases map to TRBD2. The CDR3 length is 15 residues. The germline V gene has CDR1 SGHTA and CDR2 FQGNSA. V lost 1 base and J lost 6; bases outside the gene matches: 3. CDR3 loop: CASSLGTSGGPEQYF. CDR3 coding DNA: TGTGCCAGCAGCTTAGGGACTAGCGGGGGCCCCGAGCAGTACTTC.

This chain joins TRBV5-5 and TRBJ1-5; D gene uncertain. The CDR3 length is 14 residues. CDR1 is SGHKS and CDR2 is YYEKEE in the germline V gene (reference sequence). V gave up 4 bases and J gave up 5 bases, with 13 bases separating them. The CDR3 reads CASSLTLGDQPQHF. In DNA, the CDR3 is TGTGCCAGCAGCCTGACTTTGGGAGATCAGCCCCAGCATTTT.

The rearrangement joins TRBV7-2 to TRBJ1-6; TRBD1 aligns across 7 bases. The CDR3 is 16 residues long. With V trimmed by 1 base and J by 9 bases, 9 bases remained unmatched. Per germline, CDR1 SGHTA and CDR2 FQGNSA. The CDR3 protein is CASSLVLTGLISPLHF. The CDR3 DNA is TGTGCCAGCAGCTTAGTGCTGACAGGGCTGATTTCACCCCTCCACTTT.

This chain joins TRBV5-1 and TRBJ2-7, with 7 nucleotides matching TRBD2. V shed 3 bases, J shed 2 bases, and the junction held 8 bases outside the gene matches. Germline values: CDR1 SGHRS, CDR2 YFSETQ. The length of the CDR3 is 15 residues. The CDR3 loop reads CASSSTGGNTYEQYF. The CDR3 DNA is TGCGCCAGCAGCTCCACGGGGGGTAATACCTACGAGCAGTACTTC. Supplemented by reference TRBV5-1 and TRBJ2-7, the full variable domain reads KAGVTQTPRYLIKTRGQQVTLSCSPISGHRSVSWYQQTPGQGLQFLFEYFSETQRNKGNFPGRFSGRQFSNSRSEMNVSTLELGDSALYLCASSSTGGNTYEQYFGPGTRLTVT.

The genes are TRBV20-1 and TRBJ1-1; D is undetermined. CDR1 DFQATT and CDR2 SNEGSKA come from the germline V gene (reference sequence). V was pared by 0 bases and J by 4 bases, with 15 bases between. The CDR3 loop spans 15 amino acids. CDR3 amino acids: CSARDYSGSGTEAFF. The CDR3 DNA reads TGCAGTGCTAGAGATTATTCTGGGTCCGGCACTGAAGCTTTCTTT.

This chain connects TRBV20-1 to TRBJ2-5; 10 bases fit TRBD1. Trimming cost V 7 bases and J 5 bases; bases outside gene matches: 7. There are 13 residues in the CDR3. Germline values: CDR1 DFQATT, CDR2 SNEGSKA (reference sequence). The CDR3 region is CSVWGQGSETQYF. CDR3 coding DNA: TGCAGTGTCTGGGGACAGGGGTCGGAGACCCAGTACTTC.

The rearrangement joins TRBV12-3 or TRBV12-4 to TRBJ1-1; perhaps TRBD1 as D (5 bases). The V gene lost 3 bases and the J gene lost 8 bases, with 13 bases spanning the gap. CDR3 size: 13 residues. The CDR3 loop reads CASSFLGEMEAFF. CDR3 DNA: TGTGCCAGCAGTTTCTTGGGGGAGATGGAAGCTTTCTTT.

The J gene is TRBJ2-7, the V gene TRBV20-1, with D hard to call. The CDR3 extends over 11 amino acids. Germline values: CDR1 DFQATT, CDR2 SNEGSKA (reference sequence). The V gene lost 3 bases and the J gene lost 5 bases, with 8 bases spanning the gap. CDR3 loop: CSASVRNEQYF. The CDR3 DNA reads TGCAGTGCTAGTGTGAGGAACGAGCAGTACTTC.

V usage is TRBV18 and J usage is TRBJ1-6; D is unclear. Trimming took off 3 bases at V and 7 bases at J, with 16 bases between the two ends. CDR1 and CDR2 from the germline V gene are KGHSH and LQKENI. The CDR3 extends over 16 amino acids. This CDR3 reads CASSPTLDRVNSPLHF. The CDR3 DNA is TGTGCCAGCTCACCCACGCTGGACCGGGTCAATTCACCCCTCCACTTT.

The chain joins TRBV2 to TRBJ2-1; D is unclear. The V and J ends lost 3 bases and 6 bases respectively, with 12 bases between them. Germline V lookup: CDR1 SNHLY, CDR2 FYNNEI. The CDR3 extends over 14 amino acids. CDR3 in DNA: TGTGCCAGCAGTGATCGGTTTACTCTCAATGAGCAGTTCTTC. Its translation is CASSDRFTLNEQFF.

This clonotype was counted between two and nine times. The V gene is TRBV7-2, the J gene TRBJ2-7; 12 bases map to TRBD2. The V segment lost 6 bases and the J segment 4 bases; nucleotides outside the gene matches: 7. From germline, CDR1 is SGHTA and CDR2 FQGNSA. The CDR3 loop spans 15 amino acids. The CDR3 loop is CASSRSSGGDYEQYF. The CDR3, as DNA: TGTGCCAGCAGTCGATCTAGCGGGGGGGATTACGAGCAGTACTTC.

The chain carries TRBV3-1 and TRBJ1-3; D gene ambiguous. Germline CDR1 and CDR2: LGHDT and YNNKEL (reference sequence). The CDR3 contains 14 residues. Trimming took 7 bases from V and 0 from J, leaving 10 bases between them. This chain's CDR3 is CASTRGFSGNTIYF. The CDR3 DNA sequence: TGTGCCAGCACCCGGGGTTTCTCTGGAAACACCATATATTTT.

This clonotype was detected a few times. V and J are TRBV18 and TRBJ2-5; no definite D call. Germline loops: CDR1 KGHSH, CDR2 LQKENI. The CDR3 sequence is 11 residues long. V lost 2 bases, J lost 5 bases, and 3 bases lay in between. In DNA form, the CDR3 reads TGTGCCAGCTCACCAGACGAGACCCAGTACTTC. Its translation is CASSPDETQYF.

Only a few counts were recorded for this clonotype. The chain recombines TRBV3-1 with TRBJ2-3; D perhaps matches TRBD2 (6 bases). Germline CDR1 reads LGHDT; CDR2 reads YNNKEL (reference sequence). V dropped 4 bases and J dropped 4 bases, with 12 bases sitting between them. This CDR3 is 14 amino acids long. CDR3 sequence (DNA): TGTGCCAGCAGCCGCTACGGGGGTCCAGATACGCAGTATTTT. This gives the protein CASSRYGGPDTQYF.

The V and J genes are TRBV19 and TRBJ1-5; no definite D call. This CDR3 region has 13 residues. CDR1 and CDR2 from the germline V gene are LNHDA and SQIVND (reference sequence). V was clipped by 9 bases and J by 7 bases, with 16 bases between them. In DNA form, the CDR3 reads TGTGCCAGCGCGGAGGGTGGAAGACAGCCCCAGCATTTT. This translates into CASAEGGRQPQHF. The full variable domain, in which reference TRBV19 and TRBJ1-5 provide the parts outside the CDR3, is DGGITQSPKYLFRKEGQNVTLSCEQNLNHDAMYWYRQDPGQGLRLIYYSQIVNDFQKGDIAEGYSVSREKKESFPLTVTSAQKNPTAFYLCASAEGGRQPQHFGDGTRLSIL.

CDR3 coding DNA: TGTGCCAGCAGCTTAGCCAGGGGACGGCCCGGGGAGCTGTTTTTT. Translated: CASSLARGRPGELFF. The chain has TRBV7-9 and TRBJ2-2, with D tentatively TRBD1 (6 bases). The CDR3 totals 15 residues. CDR1 and CDR2 (germline): SEHNR, FQNEAQ (reference sequence). The V end was cut by 0 bases, the J end by 6 bases, with 11 bases between.

This clonotype was found a few times. The J gene is TRBJ2-5, the V gene TRBV20-1; TRBD1 matches 11 bases. Germline CDR1 is DFQATT and CDR2 is SNEGSKA (reference sequence). The CDR3 is 19 amino acids. Germline trimming cut 1 base from V and 4 bases from J; bases unmatched to any gene: 17. The CDR3 sequence: CSARGPEIGQGAGGETQYF. In nucleotides, the CDR3 is TGCAGTGCTAGAGGTCCTGAGATAGGACAGGGGGCCGGGGGAGAGACCCAGTACTTC.

The chain employs TRBV24-1 and TRBJ2-3; D gene unclear. Germline V gene lookup returns CDR1 KGHDR and CDR2 SFDVKD. Deletions cut 4 bases from V and 2 bases from J, with 9 bases between. This CDR3 region has 14 residues. In DNA, the CDR3 is TGTGCCACCAGTGAGCAGAAGCACACAGATACGCAGTATTTT. It translates to CATSEQKHTDTQYF.

This clonotype has a handful of counts. The chain recombines TRBV21-1 with TRBJ1-1; the table's D gene call, TRBD1, was not cross checked with the DNA. TRBV21-1 is an annotated pseudogene. The CDR3 contains 13 residues. CDR3 in DNA: TGTGCCAGCAGCGCCGCGGGGGACACTGAAGCTTTCTTT. Its protein is CASSAAGDTEAFF.

This clonotype has ten or more counts. The V call is TRBV5-1, the J call TRBJ2-7, with D possibly being TRBD1 (5 bases). CDR1 is SGHRS and CDR2 is YFSETQ in the germline V gene. Trimming left V 0 bases short and J 5 bases short, with 15 bases between. The CDR3 loop spans 15 amino acids. The CDR3 sequence is CASSLEGRVKNEQYF. The CDR3 coding sequence is TGCGCCAGCAGCTTGGAGGGCAGGGTTAAGAACGAGCAGTACTTC. Variable domain in full (rest from reference TRBV5-1 and TRBJ2-7): KAGVTQTPRYLIKTRGQQVTLSCSPISGHRSVSWYQQTPGQGLQFLFEYFSETQRNKGNFPGRFSGRQFSNSRSEMNVSTLELGDSALYLCASSLEGRVKNEQYFGPGTRLTVT.

The gene calls are TRBV6-1 and TRBJ1-1; 10 bases are a match to TRBD1. J gave up 2 bases and V 8 bases, and 8 bases lay outside the gene matches. Germline lookup yields CDR1 MNHNS and CDR2 SASEGT. CDR3 length: 15 amino acids. The CDR3 nucleotides read TGTGCCAGCGGGACAGGGGACGGCGACAACACTGAAGCTTTCTTT. Encoded protein: CASGTGDGDNTEAFF.

This clonotype turned up a few times. This rearrangement joins TRBV6-5 to TRBJ2-7; possibly TRBD1 for D (6 bases). The V and J ends lost 5 bases and 5 bases respectively, with 10 bases between them. CDR1 and CDR2 (germline): MNHEY, SVGAGI. This CDR3 has 12 amino acids. CDR3 sequence (DNA): TGTGCCAGCAGTCCCGACAGGCACGAGCAGTACTTC. Its translation is CASSPDRHEQYF.

The gene calls are TRBV7-6 and TRBJ2-7; possibly TRBD2 for D (6 bases). V lost 3 bases and J 6 bases, leaving 12 bases between the germline ends. CDR3 size: 13 residues. CDR1 is SGHVS, CDR2 FNYEAQ, per germline. CDR3 protein: CASSFGPRGEQYF. The DNA of the CDR3 is TGTGCCAGCAGCTTCGGACCGCGGGGCGAGCAGTACTTC.

This clonotype has a handful of counts. The V call is TRBV7-9, the J call TRBJ1-3, with D tentatively TRBD1 (6 bases). V lost 4 bases, J lost 3 bases, and 13 bases lay in between. The CDR3 totals 15 residues. Germline CDR1 SEHNR, CDR2 FQNEAQ (reference sequence). The CDR3 sequence: CASSSDSGVGNTIYF. The CDR3 coding sequence is TGTGCCAGCAGCTCTGATTCAGGGGTTGGAAACACCATATATTTT.

CDR3 coding DNA: TGCGCCAGCAGCTTGGCTGTGGGAACTGGAAACACCATATATTTT. It encodes CASSLAVGTGNTIYF. The J gene is TRBJ1-3, the V gene TRBV5-1; D gene unclear. The V gene lost 0 bases and the J gene lost 2 bases, with 9 bases spanning the gap. This CDR3 has 15 amino acids. Germline V gene lookup returns CDR1 SGHRS and CDR2 YFSETQ.

This clonotype was counted a few times. The J gene is TRBJ1-5, the V gene TRBV29-1, with a weak D call TRBD1 (6 bases). CDR1 and CDR2 from the germline V gene are SQVTM and ANQGSEA. V was cut by 7 bases and J by 6 bases, with 16 bases left in between. The CDR3 totals 13 residues. CDR3 region: CSASEGVGQPQHF. CDR3 nucleotide sequence: TGCAGCGCCTCGGAGGGGGTGGGTCAGCCCCAGCATTTT.